Listed below are T cell receptor beta chains from one sample, sequenced in a study of technical replicates of blood from several donors. Clones were read by immunoSEQ multiplex PCR, and TCRdb kept only the in-frame ones, dropping some. The sample holds just over 75,000 clones, around 92% seen once. The sample comprised T cells isolated from PBMCs. The origin of the receptors is a human donor in good health. Both conserved end residues are trimmed from each CDR3. Clone size is stated in some rows and not others, as once, few, many or a class when expanded.

j_call clone_size v_call cdr3_aa
TRBJ2-1 . TRBV6-5 ASSSTEGGYNEQF
TRBJ1-1 . TRBV6-4 ASSDSLWRFHGTEAF
TRBJ2-1 . TRBV7-3 ASSLAGGPYNEQF
TRBJ1-4 . TRBV10-2 ASSESGTGGREKLF
TRBJ1-1 . TRBV7-9 ASSQFRTALNTEAF
TRBJ2-7 . TRBV11-2 ASSLATQGVHEQY
TRBJ2-5 . TRBV9 ASRSGSGETQY
TRBJ2-1 . TRBV28 ASSLSGSGFNEQF
TRBJ1-5 . TRBV27 ASSRDRDQPQH
TRBJ2-5 . TRBV6-5 ASSYSPAGTGETQY
TRBJ2-7 once TRBV13 ASRGGGRYEQY
TRBJ2-2 once TRBV5-1 ASTVLTGDPGELF
TRBJ2-1 . TRBV5-5 ASSLGGSVYNEQF
TRBJ2-7 . TRBV9 ASSAGLAGDEQY
TRBJ2-7 . TRBV19 ASSIRTGHSSYEQY
TRBJ2-7 . TRBV5-6 ASSLVGGGEQY
TRBJ1-2 once TRBV29-1 SVPFRGADGYT
TRBJ1-4 . TRBV7-9 ASSLGAGGGEKLF
TRBJ1-1 . TRBV19 ASSAYGTLLNTEAF
TRBJ1-2 . TRBV11-2 ASGDSYLYGYT
TRBJ2-5 once TRBV28 ASSLAAEETQY
TRBJ2-7 . TRBV13 ASSSRDSSYEQY
TRBJ2-7 . TRBV6-5 ASSYYEQY
TRBJ1-1 . TRBV5-4 ASSLGGSGQGNTEAF
TRBJ2-3 . TRBV29-1 SGWDSGSTDTQY
TRBJ2-7 few TRBV5-4 ASSLERLGEQY
TRBJ2-7 . TRBV25-1 ASGQGGYEQY
TRBJ1-2 once TRBV11-3 ASSFDRDFGGYT
TRBJ1-1 . TRBV18 ASSPLVSGSPWEAF